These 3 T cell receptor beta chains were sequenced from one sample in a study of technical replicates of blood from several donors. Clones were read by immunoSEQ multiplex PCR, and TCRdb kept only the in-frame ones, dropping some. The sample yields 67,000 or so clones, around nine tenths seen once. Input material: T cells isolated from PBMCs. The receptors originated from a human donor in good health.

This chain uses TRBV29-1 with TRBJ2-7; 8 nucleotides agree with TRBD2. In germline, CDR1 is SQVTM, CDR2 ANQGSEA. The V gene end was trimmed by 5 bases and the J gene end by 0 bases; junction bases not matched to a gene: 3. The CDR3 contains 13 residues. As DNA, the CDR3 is TGCAGCGTTAAACTAGCGGCCTCCTACGAGCAGTACTTC. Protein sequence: CSVKLAASYEQYF.

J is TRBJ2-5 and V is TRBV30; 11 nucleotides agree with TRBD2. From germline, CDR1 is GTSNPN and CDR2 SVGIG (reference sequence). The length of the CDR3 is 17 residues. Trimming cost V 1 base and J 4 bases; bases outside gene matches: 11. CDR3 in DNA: TGTGCCTGGAGTGGCACCCGAACTAGCGGGAGTCCAGAGACCCAGTACTTC. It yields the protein CAWSGTRTSGSPETQYF.

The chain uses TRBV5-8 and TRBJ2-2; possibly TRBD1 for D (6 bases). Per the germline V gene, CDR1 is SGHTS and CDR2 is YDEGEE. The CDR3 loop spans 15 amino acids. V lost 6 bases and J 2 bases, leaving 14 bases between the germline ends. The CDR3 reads CASTTQGPNTGELFF. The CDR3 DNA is TGTGCCAGCACCACTCAGGGGCCCAACACCGGGGAGCTGTTTTTT.